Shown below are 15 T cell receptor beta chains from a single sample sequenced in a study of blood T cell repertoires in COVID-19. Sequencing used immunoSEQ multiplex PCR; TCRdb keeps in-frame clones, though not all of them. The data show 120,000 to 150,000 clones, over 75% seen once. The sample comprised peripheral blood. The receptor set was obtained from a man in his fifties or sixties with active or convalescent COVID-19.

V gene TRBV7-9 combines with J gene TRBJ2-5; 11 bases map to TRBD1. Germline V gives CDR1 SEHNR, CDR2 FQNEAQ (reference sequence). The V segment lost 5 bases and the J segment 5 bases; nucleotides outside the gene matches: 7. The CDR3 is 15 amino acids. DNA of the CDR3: TGTGCCAGCAGCCTATGGGACAGGGGGAGGGAGACCCAGTACTTC. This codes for CASSLWDRGRETQYF.

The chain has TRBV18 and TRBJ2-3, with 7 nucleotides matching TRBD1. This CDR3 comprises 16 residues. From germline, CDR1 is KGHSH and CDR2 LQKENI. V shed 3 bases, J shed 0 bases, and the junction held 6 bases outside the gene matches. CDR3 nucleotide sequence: TGTGCCAGCTCACCGCGACAGGGCTCAAGCACAGATACGCAGTATTTT. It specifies CASSPRQGSSTDTQYF.

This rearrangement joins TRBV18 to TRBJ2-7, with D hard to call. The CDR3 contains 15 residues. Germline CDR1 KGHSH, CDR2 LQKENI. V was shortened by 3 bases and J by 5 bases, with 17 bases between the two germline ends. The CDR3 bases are TGTGCCAGCTCACCTCCCGTGGTTTCAGCGAACGAGCAGTACTTC. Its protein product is CASSPPVVSANEQYF.

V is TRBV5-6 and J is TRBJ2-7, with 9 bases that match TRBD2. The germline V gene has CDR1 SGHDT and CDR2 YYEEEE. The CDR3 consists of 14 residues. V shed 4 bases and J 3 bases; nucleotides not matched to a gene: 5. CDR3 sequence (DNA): TGTGCCAGCAGCAACATAGCGGGGGACTACGAGCAGTACTTC. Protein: CASSNIAGDYEQYF.

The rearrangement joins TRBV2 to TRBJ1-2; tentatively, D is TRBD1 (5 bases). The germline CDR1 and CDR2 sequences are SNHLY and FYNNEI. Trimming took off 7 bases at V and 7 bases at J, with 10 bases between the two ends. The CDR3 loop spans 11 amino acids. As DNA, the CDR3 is TGTGCCAGCAAGGCAGGGTCTGGCTACACCTTC. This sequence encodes CASKAGSGYTF.

The CDR3 sequence: CASSLVQGTNEQFF. CDR3 DNA sequence: TGTGCCAGCAGCTTAGTACAGGGGACGAATGAGCAGTTCTTC. The rearrangement joins TRBV7-2 to TRBJ2-1, with TRBD1 identical over 7 bases. Germline-derived CDR1 and CDR2 are SGHTA and FQGNSA. J lost 7 bases, V lost 1 base, and 4 bases had no gene match. CDR3 length equals 14 residues.

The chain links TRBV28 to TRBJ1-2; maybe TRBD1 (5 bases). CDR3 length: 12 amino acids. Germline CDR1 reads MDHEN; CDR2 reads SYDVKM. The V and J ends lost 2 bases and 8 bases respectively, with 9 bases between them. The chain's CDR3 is CASSLITGGYTF. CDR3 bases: TGTGCCAGCAGTTTAATAACAGGCGGCTACACCTTC.

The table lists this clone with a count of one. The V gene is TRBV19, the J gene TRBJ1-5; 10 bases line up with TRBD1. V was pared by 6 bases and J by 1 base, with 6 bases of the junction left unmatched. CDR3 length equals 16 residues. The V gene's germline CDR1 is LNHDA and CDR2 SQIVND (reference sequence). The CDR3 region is CASRGTGAGSNQPQHF. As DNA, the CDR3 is TGTGCCAGTAGAGGGACAGGGGCGGGGAGCAATCAGCCCCAGCATTTT.

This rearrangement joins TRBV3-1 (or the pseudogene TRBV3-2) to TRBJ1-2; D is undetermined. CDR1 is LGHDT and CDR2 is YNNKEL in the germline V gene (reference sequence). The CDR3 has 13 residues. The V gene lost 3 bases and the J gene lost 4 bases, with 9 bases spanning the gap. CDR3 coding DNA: TGTGCCAGCAGCCAGAATGCGCTCTATGGCTACACCTTC. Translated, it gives CASSQNALYGYTF.

CDR3 in amino acids: CASSIAETGANTEAFF. CDR3 DNA sequence: TGTGCCAGTAGTATAGCCGAGACAGGGGCAAACACTGAAGCTTTCTTT. V and J are TRBV19 and TRBJ1-1, with 8 positions matching TRBD1. J gave up 2 bases and V 1 base, and 6 bases lay outside the gene matches. CDR1 is LNHDA, CDR2 SQIVND, per germline (reference sequence). The CDR3 has 16 residues.

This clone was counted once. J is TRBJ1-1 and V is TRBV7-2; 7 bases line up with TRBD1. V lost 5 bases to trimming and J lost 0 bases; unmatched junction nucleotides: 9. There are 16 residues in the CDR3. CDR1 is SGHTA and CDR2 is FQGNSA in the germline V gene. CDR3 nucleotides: TGTGCCAGCAGCACCGGACAGGAGGGGATGAACACTGAAGCTTTCTTT. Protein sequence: CASSTGQEGMNTEAFF.

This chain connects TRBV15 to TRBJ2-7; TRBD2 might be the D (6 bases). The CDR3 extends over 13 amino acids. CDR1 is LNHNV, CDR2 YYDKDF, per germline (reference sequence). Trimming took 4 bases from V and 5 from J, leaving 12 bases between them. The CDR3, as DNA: TGTGCCACCAGCAAAGCGGGTCTCCACGAGCAGTACTTC. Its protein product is CATSKAGLHEQYF.

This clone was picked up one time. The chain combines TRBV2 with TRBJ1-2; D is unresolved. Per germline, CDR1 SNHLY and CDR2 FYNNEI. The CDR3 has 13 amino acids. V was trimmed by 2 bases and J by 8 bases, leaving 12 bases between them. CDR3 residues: CASSETGMDGYTF. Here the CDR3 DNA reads TGTGCCAGCAGTGAAACGGGGATGGACGGCTACACCTTC.

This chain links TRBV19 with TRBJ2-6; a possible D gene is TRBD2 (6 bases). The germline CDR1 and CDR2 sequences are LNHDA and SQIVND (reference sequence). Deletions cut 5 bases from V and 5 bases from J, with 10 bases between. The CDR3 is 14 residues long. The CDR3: CASSGTGRANVLTF. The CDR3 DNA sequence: TGTGCCAGTAGTGGGACTGGCCGGGCCAACGTCCTGACTTTC.

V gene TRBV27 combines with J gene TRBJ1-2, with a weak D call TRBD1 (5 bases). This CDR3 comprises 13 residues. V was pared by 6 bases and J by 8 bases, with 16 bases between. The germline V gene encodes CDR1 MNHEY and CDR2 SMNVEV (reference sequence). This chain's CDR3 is CASSQTVNSGYTF. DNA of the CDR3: TGTGCCAGCAGCCAGACAGTGAACAGCGGCTACACCTTC.